The 12 T cell receptor beta chains presented below share a single source sample, sequenced in a study of graft-versus-host responses after intestinal transplantation. Measured with immunoSEQ multiplex PCR; TCRdb has only the in-frame clones, and not every one. The table lists fewer than 11,000 clones, roughly 92% of them singletons. The sequenced sample was PBMCs, obtained more than 40 days after intestinal transplantation. These receptors originate from a human patient who received an intestinal transplant, so some T cells may come from the graft donor.

The chain uses TRBV18 and TRBJ1-1; D is possibly TRBD1 (5 bases). Germline CDR1 is KGHSH and CDR2 is LQKENI. The CDR3 has 16 amino acids. Trimming cost V 4 bases and J 0 bases, with 15 bases left between them. The CDR3 spells CASSHKTGTVNTEAFF. CDR3 DNA sequence: TGTGCCAGCTCACACAAAACCGGGACGGTGAACACTGAAGCTTTCTTT.

The V gene is TRBV10-2, the J gene TRBJ2-3; TRBD1 might be the D (5 bases). V was pared by 9 bases and J by 2 bases, with 12 bases between. The CDR3 spans 13 residues. Per the germline V gene, CDR1 is WSHSY and CDR2 is SAAADI. CDR3 in DNA: TGCGCCAGGGCAAAGGGGATCACAGATACGCAGTATTTT. It encodes CARAKGITDTQYF.

DNA of the CDR3: TGTGCCAGCAGCTTATCTTGGGTGGACAGCAATAGCAATCAGCCCCAGCATTTT. Protein sequence: CASSLSWVDSNSNQPQHF. The V gene is TRBV7-8, the J gene TRBJ1-5; D is perhaps TRBD1 (6 bases). Germline V lookup: CDR1 SGHVS, CDR2 FQNEAQ. The CDR3 has 18 residues. Trimming removed 2 bases at V and 0 bases at J, with 17 bases between.

The CDR3 DNA sequence: TGTGCCAGCAGCAAAATAGGACCCAAGAACACTGAAGCTTTCTTT. It encodes CASSKIGPKNTEAFF. The chain employs TRBV11-2 and TRBJ1-1; D not resolved. The CDR3 consists of 15 residues. CDR1 is SGHAT, CDR2 FQNNGV, per germline. V gave up 5 bases and J gave up 1 base, with 14 bases separating them.

The J gene is TRBJ1-5, the V gene TRBV6-5, with D tentatively TRBD1 (5 bases). Looked up from germline, CDR1 is MNHEY and CDR2 is SVGAGI. Trimming shortened V by 5 bases and J by 0 bases, and 8 bases separated the two germline ends. This CDR3 is built from 14 residues. As DNA, the CDR3 is TGTGCCAGCAGTCCCGACAGTAGCAATCAGCCCCAGCATTTT. This codes for CASSPDSSNQPQHF.

The rearrangement uses TRBV5-4 and TRBJ2-7; 7 bases fit TRBD1. V was clipped by 4 bases and J by 5 bases; unmatched bases: 12. The CDR3 sequence is 15 residues long. Germline CDR1 SGHNT, CDR2 YYREEE (reference sequence). In DNA form, the CDR3 reads TGTGCCAGCAGCGACGGGACAGAGGCGTTCCACGAGCAGTACTTC. Its protein product is CASSDGTEAFHEQYF.

The J gene is TRBJ1-1, the V gene TRBV29-1; TRBD1 is a possible D gene (6 bases). Trimming stripped 1 base from V and 7 bases from J, with 10 bases between. The CDR3 has 12 amino acids. CDR1 and CDR2 from the germline V gene are SQVTM and ANQGSEA. The CDR3 DNA sequence: TGCAGCGTTGAAGGGAGGGGGGATGAAGCTTTCTTT. It codes for CSVEGRGDEAFF.

The gene calls are TRBV6-4 and TRBJ2-7; 10 nucleotides align to TRBD1. Germline values: CDR1 MRHNA, CDR2 SNTAGT. J lost 5 bases, V lost 8 bases, and 9 bases had no gene match. The CDR3 totals 14 residues. CDR3 nucleotides: TGTGCCAGCTGTAACCGGGACAGGGGAAACGAGCAGTACTTC. Translation gives CASCNRDRGNEQYF.

The V and J genes are TRBV29-1 and TRBJ1-2, with 8 bases matching TRBD1. This CDR3 contains 15 residues. V lost 1 base, J lost 8 bases, and 12 bases stayed unmatched. CDR1 SQVTM and CDR2 ANQGSEA come from the germline V gene. The CDR3 region is CSVEAADRVFSGYTF. DNA for the CDR3: TGCAGCGTTGAAGCTGCGGACAGGGTATTTTCGGGCTACACCTTC.

The CDR3 region is CASSYSGGPGNEQFF. For the CDR3, the DNA is TGTGCCAGCAGTTACTCGGGGGGGCCGGGCAATGAGCAGTTCTTC. This chain joins TRBV6-5 and TRBJ2-1; D possibly corresponds to TRBD2 (7 bases). The CDR3 sequence is 15 residues long. The V and J ends lost 0 bases and 6 bases respectively, with 12 bases between them. Germline CDR1 is MNHEY and CDR2 is SVGAGI.

The chain has TRBV4-1 and TRBJ2-7, with TRBD2 as a possible D gene (6 bases). CDR1 is MGHRA, CDR2 YSYEKL, per germline. CDR3 length equals 13 residues. V shed 1 base and J shed 5 bases, with 9 bases lying between them. The CDR3 sequence: CASSQAPGDEQYF. In DNA, the CDR3 is TGCGCCAGCAGCCAAGCCCCGGGGGACGAGCAGTACTTC.

This sequence joins TRBV5-1 and TRBJ1-4, with 7 bases aligning to TRBD1. In germline, CDR1 is SGHRS, CDR2 YFSETQ. The CDR3 is 15 amino acids. With V trimmed by 0 bases and J by 7 bases, 6 bases remained unmatched. The CDR3 coding sequence is TGCGCCAGCAGCTTGGCGTTTGACAGGGCTGAAAAACTGTTTTTT. It encodes CASSLAFDRAEKLFF.